The clone carrying this TCR beta chain was seen at least ten times. Its antigen is not known. The data were taken from a study of T cell repertoires in cytomegalovirus infection. Study summary: CMV epitopes that were recently identified and HLA-C-restricted were used alongside well-studied HLA-B-restricted ones. Matching HLA type, along with CMV infection, was indicated by public TCR beta signatures.

Study-level points and caveats: CMV-specific TCR beta clonotypes restricted by HLA-C were the ones dominating the ex vivo response. Cumulative public TCR beta family frequency identified CMV carriers with the relevant HLA.

TCRdb re-called the reads through MiXCR, storing one row per CDR3 protein. The data show approximately 500,000 distinct CDR3 sequences, with 30% to 40% seen just once and roughly 15% held by the top ten. Trimming took 4 bases from V and 5 from J, leaving 14 bases between them. The CDR3 has 14 amino acids. The V gene's germline CDR1 is SGHTA and CDR2 FQGNSA. This receptor was taken from a human donor in good health (CMV status not recorded). Some clones in this sample may be carry-over from other donors' samples. The gene calls are TRBV7-2 and TRBJ1-1, with D perhaps TRBD1 (5 bases). Sequences were derived from cultured PBMCs, sampled from culture after CMV antigen stimulation. CDR3 sequence: CASSYRQPGTEAFF. CDR3 DNA sequence: TGTGCCAGCAGCTACCGACAGCCGGGAACTGAAGCTTTCTTT. Complete variable domain (other parts from reference TRBV7-2 and TRBJ1-1): GAGVSQSPSNKVTEKGKDVELRCDPISGHTALYWYRQSLGQGLEFLIYFQGNSAPDKSGLPSDRFSAERTGGSVSTLTIQRTQQEDSAVYLCASSYRQPGTEAFFGQGTRLTVV.